Each of the 6 T cell receptor beta chains below was sequenced from the same sample in a study of patients and donors after allogeneic stem cell transplantation. From the RT-PCR reads, TCRdb called clonotypes with MiXCR, one entry per CDR3 protein. The data show some 960,000 distinct CDR3 sequences, over 15% seen once. Sequences were obtained from blood, either unsorted or a sorted T cell fraction (not recorded which). The receptors derive from a human donor who was either an allogeneic HSCT recipient or a stem cell or donor lymphocyte infusion donor (not recorded which). It is not recorded whose cells these are; they may come from a transplant donor.

This chain connects TRBV5-1 to TRBJ2-2, with 7 positions matching TRBD2. The CDR3 length is 16 residues. Germline V CDR1 and CDR2: SGHRS, YFSETQ. J was trimmed by 1 base and V by 4 bases; bases with no gene match: 7. CDR3 in amino acids: CASSRTRGGNTGELFF. CDR3 nucleotide sequence: TGCGCCAGCAGCCGAACCCGCGGGGGGAACACCGGGGAGCTGTTTTTT.

This clonotype was seen a handful of times. The J gene is TRBJ2-1, the V gene TRBV2; TRBD2 might be the D (6 bases). In germline, CDR1 is SNHLY, CDR2 FYNNEI. V lost 6 bases to trimming and J lost 3 bases, with 18 bases between them. The CDR3 consists of 16 residues. The CDR3 loop reads CASRDPLAGHYNEQFF. Here the CDR3 DNA reads TGTGCCAGCAGAGACCCCCTCGCGGGGCACTACAATGAGCAGTTCTTC.

The rearrangement joins TRBV7-2 to TRBJ2-7; 10 nucleotides agree with TRBD1. Trimming removed 6 bases from V and 6 bases from J; junction bases left unmatched: 11. The CDR3 is 15 residues long. Germline V CDR1 and CDR2: SGHTA, FQGNSA. DNA of the CDR3: TGTGCCAGCAGTTTCCGGGACAGGGGCTCTCGCGAGCAGTACTTC. Its translation is CASSFRDRGSREQYF.

This clonotype has just a few counts. The rearrangement links TRBV25-1 to TRBJ1-1, with D possibly matching TRBD1 (5 bases). CDR3 length: 13 residues. Per germline, CDR1 MGHDK and CDR2 SYGVNS. V lost 5 bases, J lost 5 bases, and 12 bases lay in between. CDR3 in DNA: TGTGCCAGCAGTCCCGGGGGTCAAACTGAAGCTTTCTTT. This encodes CASSPGGQTEAFF.

This chain connects TRBV20-1 to TRBJ1-5; 8 positions match TRBD1. V lost 7 bases, J lost 5 bases, and 10 bases stayed unmatched. CDR1 and CDR2 (germline): DFQATT, SNEGSKA (reference sequence). This CDR3 contains 14 residues. The CDR3 sequence is CSVKTQGGYQPQHF. The CDR3 region has the DNA TGCAGTGTTAAGACACAGGGGGGGTATCAGCCCCAGCATTTT.

This clonotype was counted many times. J is TRBJ2-1 and V is TRBV12-3 or TRBV12-4; maybe TRBD2 (6 bases). The V gene lost 7 bases and the J gene lost 15 bases, with 19 bases spanning the gap. CDR3 length equals 12 residues. CDR3 nucleotide sequence: TGTGCCAGCACCCTAGGCGGGGAACCGGGGTTCTTC. Its protein product is CASTLGGEPGFF.